The clone carrying this TCR beta chain showed up just a few times. The CDR3 consists of 14 residues. Trimming took 2 bases from V and 5 from J; bases not matched to a gene: 2. The germline V gene encodes CDR1 KGHSH and CDR2 LQKENI. This record comes from a study of blood T cell repertoires in COVID-19. Background on the study: PBMCs, B-cell-depleted T cells, or T cells were the source of the cDNA or gDNA that made up the material.

Individuals aged about 18 to 89 years were recruited from about two dozen US areas. Cohort allocation depended upon clinical history that participants reported. Here immunoSEQ multiplex PCR was the method, and the copy in TCRdb shows in-frame clones only, minus some. This table holds over 300,000 clones, roughly 90% found once. The clonotype originates from a woman aged 30 to 39 with acute COVID-19. Material for sequencing was PBMCs or T cells enriched from blood (not recorded which). The gene calls are TRBV18 and TRBJ2-2; 7 nucleotides align to TRBD1. CDR3 in amino acids: CASSPEQGTGELFF. The CDR3 coding sequence is TGTGCCAGCTCACCAGAACAGGGGACCGGGGAGCTGTTTTTT.